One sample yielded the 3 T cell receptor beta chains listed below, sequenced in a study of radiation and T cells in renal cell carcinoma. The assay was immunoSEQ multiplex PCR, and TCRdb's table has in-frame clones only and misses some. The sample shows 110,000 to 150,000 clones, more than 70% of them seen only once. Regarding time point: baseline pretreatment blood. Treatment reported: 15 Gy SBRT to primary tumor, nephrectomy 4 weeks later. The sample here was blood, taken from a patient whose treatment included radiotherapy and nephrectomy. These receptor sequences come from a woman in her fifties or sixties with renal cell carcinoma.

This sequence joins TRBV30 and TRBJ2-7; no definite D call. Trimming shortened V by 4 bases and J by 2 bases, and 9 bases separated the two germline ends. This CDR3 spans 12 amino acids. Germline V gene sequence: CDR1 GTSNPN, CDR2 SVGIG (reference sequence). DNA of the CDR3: TGTGCCTGGAAGGCCCTAACCTACGAGCAGTACTTC. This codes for CAWKALTYEQYF.

CDR3 amino acids: CASSIPGVGEKLFF. For the CDR3, the DNA is TGTGCCAGTAGTATACCGGGGGTCGGTGAAAAACTGTTTTTT. This chain uses TRBV19 with TRBJ1-4; a possible D gene is TRBD1 (5 bases). Germline loops: CDR1 LNHDA, CDR2 SQIVND (reference sequence). V lost 2 bases to trimming and J lost 7 bases, with 11 bases between them. The CDR3 length is 14 residues.

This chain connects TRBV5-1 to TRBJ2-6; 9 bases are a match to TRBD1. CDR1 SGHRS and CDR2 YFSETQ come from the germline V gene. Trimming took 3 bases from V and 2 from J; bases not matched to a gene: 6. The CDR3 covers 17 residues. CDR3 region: CASSSKQGAAGANVLTF. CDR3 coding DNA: TGCGCCAGCAGCTCCAAACAGGGGGCAGCTGGGGCCAACGTCCTGACTTTC. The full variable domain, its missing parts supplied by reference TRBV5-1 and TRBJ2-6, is KAGVTQTPRYLIKTRGQQVTLSCSPISGHRSVSWYQQTPGQGLQFLFEYFSETQRNKGNFPGRFSGRQFSNSRSEMNVSTLELGDSALYLCASSSKQGAAGANVLTFGAGSRLTVL.